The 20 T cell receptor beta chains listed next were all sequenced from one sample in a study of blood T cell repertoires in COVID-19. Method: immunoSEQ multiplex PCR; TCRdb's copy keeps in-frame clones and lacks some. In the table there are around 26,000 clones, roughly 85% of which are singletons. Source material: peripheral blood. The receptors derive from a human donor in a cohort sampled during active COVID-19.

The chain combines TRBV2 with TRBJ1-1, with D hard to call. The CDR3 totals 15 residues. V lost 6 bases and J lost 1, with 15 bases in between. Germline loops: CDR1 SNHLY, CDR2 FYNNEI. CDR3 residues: CASSALRAENTEAFF. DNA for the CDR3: TGTGCCAGCAGCGCCCTGAGGGCGGAGAACACTGAAGCTTTCTTT.

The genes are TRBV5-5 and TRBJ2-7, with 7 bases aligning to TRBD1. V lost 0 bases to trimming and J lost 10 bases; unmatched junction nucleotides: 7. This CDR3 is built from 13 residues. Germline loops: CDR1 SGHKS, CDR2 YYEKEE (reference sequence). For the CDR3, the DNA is TGTGCCAGCAGCTTGGTCGGGACAGCTTCCCAGTACTTC. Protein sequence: CASSLVGTASQYF.

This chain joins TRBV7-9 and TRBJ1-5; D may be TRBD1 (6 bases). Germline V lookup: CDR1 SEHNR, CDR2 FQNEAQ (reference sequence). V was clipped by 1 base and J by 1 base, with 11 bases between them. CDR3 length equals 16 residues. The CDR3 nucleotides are TGTGCCAGCAGCTTAGGAGGGGGGGAAAGCAATCAGCCCCAGCATTTT. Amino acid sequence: CASSLGGGESNQPQHF. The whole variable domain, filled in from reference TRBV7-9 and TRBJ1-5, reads DTGVSQNPRHKITKRGQNVTFRCDPISEHNRLYWYRQTLGQGPEFLTYFQNEAQLEKSRLLSDRFSAERPKGSFSTLEIQRTEQGDSAMYLCASSLGGGESNQPQHFGDGTRLSIL.

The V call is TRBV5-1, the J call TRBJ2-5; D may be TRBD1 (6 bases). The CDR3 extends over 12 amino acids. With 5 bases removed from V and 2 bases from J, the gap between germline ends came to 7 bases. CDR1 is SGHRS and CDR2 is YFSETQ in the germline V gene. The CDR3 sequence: CASRGAQETQYF. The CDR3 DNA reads TGCGCCAGCAGGGGGGCACAAGAGACCCAGTACTTC.

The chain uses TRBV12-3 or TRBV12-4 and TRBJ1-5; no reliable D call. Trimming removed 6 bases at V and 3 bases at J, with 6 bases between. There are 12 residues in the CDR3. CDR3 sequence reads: CASSRVNQPQHF. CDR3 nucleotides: TGTGCCAGCAGCCGAGTCAATCAGCCCCAGCATTTT.

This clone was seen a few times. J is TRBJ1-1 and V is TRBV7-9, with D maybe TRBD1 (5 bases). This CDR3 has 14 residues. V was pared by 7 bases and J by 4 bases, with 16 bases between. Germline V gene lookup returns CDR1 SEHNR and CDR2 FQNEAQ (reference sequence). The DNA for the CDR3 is TGTGCCAGCATTTTAGGGGATCTTGCCACTGAAGCTTTCTTT. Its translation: CASILGDLATEAFF. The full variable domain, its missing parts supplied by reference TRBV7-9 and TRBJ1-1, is DTGVSQNPRHKITKRGQNVTFRCDPISEHNRLYWYRQTLGQGPEFLTYFQNEAQLEKSRLLSDRFSAERPKGSFSTLEIQRTEQGDSAMYLCASILGDLATEAFFGQGTRLTVV.

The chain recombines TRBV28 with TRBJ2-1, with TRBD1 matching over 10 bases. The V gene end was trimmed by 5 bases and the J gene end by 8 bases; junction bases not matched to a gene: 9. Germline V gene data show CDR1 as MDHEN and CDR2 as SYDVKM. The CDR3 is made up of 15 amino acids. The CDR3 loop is CASSQPGQGPDEQFF. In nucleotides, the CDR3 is TGTGCCAGCAGTCAACCGGGACAGGGGCCCGATGAGCAGTTCTTC.

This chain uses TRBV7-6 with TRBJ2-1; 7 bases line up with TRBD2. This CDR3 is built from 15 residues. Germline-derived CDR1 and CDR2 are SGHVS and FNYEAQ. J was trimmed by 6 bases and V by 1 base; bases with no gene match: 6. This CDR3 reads CASSLGGSGLNEQFF. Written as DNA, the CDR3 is TGTGCCAGCAGCTTAGGCGGGAGCGGCCTCAATGAGCAGTTCTTC.

CDR3 sequence reads: CATSREPGIYNEQFF. The CDR3 DNA sequence: TGTGCCACCAGCAGAGAGCCGGGGATCTACAATGAGCAGTTCTTC. The V gene is TRBV15, the J gene TRBJ2-1, with a possible D match to TRBD2 (5 bases). The CDR3 length is 15 residues. The ends were cut back, 0 bases at V and 3 bases at J, with 9 bases in the middle. The germline gives CDR1 LNHNV, CDR2 YYDKDF (reference sequence).

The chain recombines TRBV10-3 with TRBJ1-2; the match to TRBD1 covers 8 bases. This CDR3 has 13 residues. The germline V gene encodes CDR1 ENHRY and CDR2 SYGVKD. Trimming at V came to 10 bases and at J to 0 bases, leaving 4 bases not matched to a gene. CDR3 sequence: CATGGQANYGYTF. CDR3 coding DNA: TGTGCCACGGGGGGACAGGCTAACTATGGCTACACCTTC.

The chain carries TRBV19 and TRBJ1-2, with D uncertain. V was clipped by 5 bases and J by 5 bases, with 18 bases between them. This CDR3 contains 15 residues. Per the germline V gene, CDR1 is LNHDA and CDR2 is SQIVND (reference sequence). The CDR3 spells CASSPSRQVYYGYTF. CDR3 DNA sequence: TGTGCCAGTAGTCCTTCCCGGCAGGTATATTATGGCTACACCTTC.

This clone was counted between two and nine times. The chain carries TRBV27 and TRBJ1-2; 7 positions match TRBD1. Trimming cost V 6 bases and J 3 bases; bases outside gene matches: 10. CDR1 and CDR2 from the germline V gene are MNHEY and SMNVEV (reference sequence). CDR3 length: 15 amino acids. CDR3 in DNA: TGTGCCAGCAGAAGAGGGGGCCAGCTCGACTATGGCTACACCTTC. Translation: CASRRGGQLDYGYTF.

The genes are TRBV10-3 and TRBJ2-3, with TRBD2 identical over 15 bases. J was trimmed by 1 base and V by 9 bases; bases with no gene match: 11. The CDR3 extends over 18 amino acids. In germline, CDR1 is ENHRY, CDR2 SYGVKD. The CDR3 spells CAISPPGLAGGGTDTQYF. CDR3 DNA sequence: TGTGCCATAAGTCCCCCGGGACTAGCGGGGGGTGGCACAGATACGCAGTATTTT.

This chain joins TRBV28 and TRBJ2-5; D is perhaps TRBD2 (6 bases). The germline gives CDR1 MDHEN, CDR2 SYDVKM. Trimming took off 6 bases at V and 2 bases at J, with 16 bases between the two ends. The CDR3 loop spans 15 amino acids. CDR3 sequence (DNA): TGTGCCAGCAGCCGAGGAGGGAAGGTACAAGAGACCCAGTACTTC. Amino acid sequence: CASSRGGKVQETQYF.

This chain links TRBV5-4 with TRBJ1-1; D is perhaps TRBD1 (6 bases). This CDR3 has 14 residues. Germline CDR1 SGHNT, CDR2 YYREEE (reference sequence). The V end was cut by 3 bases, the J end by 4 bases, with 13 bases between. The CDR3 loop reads CASSSLLGGTEAFF. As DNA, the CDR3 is TGTGCCAGCAGCTCCCTGTTAGGGGGCACTGAAGCTTTCTTT.

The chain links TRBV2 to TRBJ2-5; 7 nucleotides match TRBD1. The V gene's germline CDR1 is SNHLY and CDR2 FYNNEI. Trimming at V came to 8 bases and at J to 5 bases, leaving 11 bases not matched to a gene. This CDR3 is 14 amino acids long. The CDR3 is CASLATGAGETQYF. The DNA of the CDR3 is TGTGCCAGCCTTGCTACAGGGGCGGGCGAGACCCAGTACTTC.

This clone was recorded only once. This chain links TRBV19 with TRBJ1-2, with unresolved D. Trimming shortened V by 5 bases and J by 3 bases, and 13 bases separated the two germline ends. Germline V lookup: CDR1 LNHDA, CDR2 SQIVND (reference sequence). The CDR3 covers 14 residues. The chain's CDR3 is CASSPEGYDYGYTF. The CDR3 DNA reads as TGTGCCAGTAGTCCCGAGGGTTATGACTATGGCTACACCTTC.

The CDR3 loop reads CASSLGATGGTYGYTF. The CDR3 region has the DNA TGTGCCAGCAGCTTGGGGGCGACAGGGGGCACCTATGGCTACACCTTC. The rearrangement links TRBV5-4 to TRBJ1-2, with 10 bases that match TRBD1. The CDR3 contains 16 residues. CDR1 SGHNT and CDR2 YYREEE come from the germline V gene (reference sequence). J gave up 4 bases and V 0 bases, and 6 bases lay outside the gene matches.

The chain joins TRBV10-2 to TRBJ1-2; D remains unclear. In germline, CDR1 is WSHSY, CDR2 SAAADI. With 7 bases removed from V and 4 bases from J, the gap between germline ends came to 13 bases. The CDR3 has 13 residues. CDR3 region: CASNDGGAYGYTF. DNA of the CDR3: TGCGCCAGCAACGACGGAGGTGCCTATGGCTACACCTTC.

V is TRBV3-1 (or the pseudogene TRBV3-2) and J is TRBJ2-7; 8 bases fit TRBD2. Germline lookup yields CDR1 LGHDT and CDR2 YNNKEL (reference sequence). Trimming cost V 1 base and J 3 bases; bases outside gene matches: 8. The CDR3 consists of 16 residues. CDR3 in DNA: TGTGCCAGCAGCCAAGCCGGCGGGGGGCCCCTCTACGAGCAGTACTTC. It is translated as CASSQAGGGPLYEQYF.